This T cell receptor beta chain was captured by sequencing in a study of response to subunit inactivated influenza vaccine. Study conclusions and caveats: It was the authors' suggestion that each seasonal influenza vaccination recruits few new T cells.

Details on this clonotype: Its matching antigen is unknown.

J was trimmed by 3 bases and V by 5 bases; bases with no gene match: 7. Germline V gene lookup returns CDR1 SGHTA and CDR2 FQGNSA. The CDR3 is 15 amino acids. Using its own MiXCR run on the RT-PCR reads, TCRdb lists one record per CDR3 protein. The sample includes just under 550,000 distinct CDR3 sequences, under 30% of them seen just once. Separately, the same data were catalogued under a study of T cells expressing NK-cell markers. This second study notes: Researchers built TCR beta cDNA using 5'RACE template switching with UMIs. No clear determination of HCMV specificity was made for expanded NKG2C+ T cell clones.

The chain carries TRBV7-2 and TRBJ2-7; 10 bases agree with TRBD2. The TCR sequence derives from a middle-aged man who received an inactivated influenza vaccine. The specimen comprised CD4+ T cells sorted from PBMCs, sampled about 11 days after vaccination. CDR3 loop: CASSPVAGGNYEQYF. CDR3 DNA sequence: TGTGCCAGCAGCCCAGTAGCGGGGGGAAACTACGAGCAGTACTTC.